Sequencing of this T cell receptor (beta chain) was carried out in a study of T-cell memory formation after mild COVID-19. Whole-study results and caveats: The finding that pre-infection memory included some responding clones suggested that cross-reactive memory joined. Of the contracting clones, CD4+ ones lay mainly in CM and EM, and CD8+ ones in EMRA. Confirmation was lacking for SARS-CoV-2 specificity of second-wave clones that peaked on day 37.

Trimming stripped 3 bases from V and 1 base from J, with 13 bases between. Germline values: CDR1 KGHSH, CDR2 LQKENI. This CDR3 is built from 16 residues. Comment on this clonotype: Its antigen is not identified.

Researchers used 5'RACE with constant-segment primers to make TCR alpha and TCR beta cDNA libraries that carry sample barcodes and UMIs. One entry per CDR3 protein results from TCRdb running MiXCR on the 5' RACE reads. The sample lists more than 250,000 distinct CDR3 sequences, around 15% seen once, with more than 20% in the top ten. The sequence was obtained from a man younger than 30 who had mild COVID-19 (a few samples of this study predate the infection). Cell type and time point are not known. The sequenced material came from PBMCs or a T cell subset sorted from them (not recorded which). The rearrangement uses TRBV18 and TRBJ2-4, with D possibly called TRBD1 or TRBD2 (6 bases each). The CDR3 DNA reads TGTGCCAGCTCACCGTCCGGGGGCAACGCCAAAAACATTCAGTACTTC. Amino acids: CASSPSGGNAKNIQYF. Together with reference TRBV18 and TRBJ2-4, the CDR3 gives the full variable domain: NAGVMQNPRHLVRRRGQEARLRCSPMKGHSHVYWYRQLPEEGLKFMVYLQKENIIDESGMPKERFSAEFPKEGPSILRIQQVVRGDSAAYFCASSPSGGNAKNIQYFGAGTRLSVL.